Given below is one T cell receptor beta chain in context. Its antigen is as yet unknown. This sample is drawn from a study of T cells in Graves' hyperthyroidism and ophthalmopathy. Study results and limitations: The model made its ophthalmopathy prediction, and onset followed a median about 6 months later. Among thyroid clonotypes expanded above 0.001, most also appeared in blood.

V lost 4 bases to trimming and J lost 7 bases; unmatched junction nucleotides: 13. This CDR3 region has 14 residues. Germline V gene data show CDR1 as DFQATT and CDR2 as SNEGSKA (reference sequence). Researchers amplified the TCR beta CDR3 regions from RNA transcripts. The study used the HTBI primer set for a first-round RT-PCR of the TCR CDR3. Via MiXCR, TCRdb re-called the multiplex PCR reads, giving one row per CDR3 protein. The table lists 500,000 to 700,000 distinct CDR3 sequences, approximately 15% of them singletons, with 18% in the top ten. The clonotype comes from a woman aged 18-29 years with Graves' hyperthyroidism. The sequencing sample was made of blood. The chain has TRBV20-1 and TRBJ2-7; TRBD2 agrees at 7 bases. The CDR3 reads CSATPEELGGEQYF. The CDR3 DNA reads as TGCAGTGCTACCCCCGAAGAGCTGGGGGGGGAGCAGTACTTC.